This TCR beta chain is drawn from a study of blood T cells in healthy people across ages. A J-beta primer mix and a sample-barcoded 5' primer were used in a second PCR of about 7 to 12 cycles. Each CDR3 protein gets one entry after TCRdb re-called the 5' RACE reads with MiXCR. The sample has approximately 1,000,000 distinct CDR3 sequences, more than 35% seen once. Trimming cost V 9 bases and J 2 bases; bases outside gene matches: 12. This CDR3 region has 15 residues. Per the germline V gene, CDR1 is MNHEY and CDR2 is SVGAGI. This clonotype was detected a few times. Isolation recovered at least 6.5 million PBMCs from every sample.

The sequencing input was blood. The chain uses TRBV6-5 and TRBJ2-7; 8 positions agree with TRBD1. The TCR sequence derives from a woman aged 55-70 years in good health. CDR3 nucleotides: TGTGCCAGAACGACAGGGGTGGTAAAGACCTACGAGCAGTACTTC. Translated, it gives CARTTGVVKTYEQYF.